This TCR beta chain was sequenced in a study of shared clonotypes between healthy human individuals. Whole-study findings and limits: Sequencing depth was predicted to influence how clonotypes are shared among donors. Naive subsets usually exceeded memory subsets in estimated richness.

Of note for this clone: The antigen is undetermined.

At a deep level, the assay was run. Using immunoSEQ multiplex PCR, the repertoire was profiled, and TCRdb retains in-frame clones only, with some absent. Found here are about 750,000 clones, 80% to 95% of them singletons; the top ten hold more than 20%. In the naive CD8 group, cells lacked CD45RO and were positively selected for CCR7, so terminally differentiated effector memory CD45RA+ cells were left out. Every one of the donors was a Caucasian adult that lived in Nashville, Tennessee. The CDR3 totals 13 residues. CDR1 is SGDLS, CDR2 YYNGEE, per germline. V shed 3 bases, J shed 5 bases, and the junction held 3 bases outside the gene matches.

V is TRBV9 and J is TRBJ2-7, with 9 bases fitting TRBD2. Input material: naive CD8+ T cells sorted from blood. The clonotype comes from a young man in good health. The CDR3 nucleotides read TGTGCCAGCAGCGAGGGACTAGCCCACGAGCAGTACTTC. Amino acid sequence: CASSEGLAHEQYF.